The 22 T cell receptor beta chains below all came from one sample that was sequenced in a study of shared clonotypes between healthy human individuals. Libraries were prepared by immunoSEQ multiplex PCR; TCRdb keeps only in-frame clonotypes and omits some of them. This table has 700,000 to 950,000 clones, about 96% appearing once. Naive-designated CD8 cells lacked CD45RO, were positively enriched for CCR7, and omitted terminally differentiated effector memory CD45RA+ cells. Sequences were obtained from naive CD8+ T cells sorted from blood. The receptors originated from a young man in good health.

The chain has TRBV10-2 and TRBJ1-3, with 11 bases that match TRBD1. The germline V gene has CDR1 WSHSY and CDR2 SAAADI. After removal of 8 bases from V and 4 bases from J, the junction contained 7 bases not matched to a gene. The CDR3 totals 15 residues. CDR3 protein: CASYGQGASGNTIYF. For the CDR3, the DNA is TGCGCCAGCTATGGACAGGGGGCATCAGGAAACACCATATATTTT.

The chain is built from TRBV11-2 and TRBJ2-1, with a tentative D call TRBD1 (6 bases). With 4 bases removed from V and 7 bases from J, the gap between germline ends came to 17 bases. Germline V lookup: CDR1 SGHAT, CDR2 FQNNGV. There are 15 residues in the CDR3. CDR3 sequence: CASSSWGHSMNEQFF. The CDR3 DNA reads TGTGCCAGCAGCTCATGGGGACATTCAATGAATGAGCAGTTCTTC.

V gene TRBV5-1 combines with J gene TRBJ2-5; 12 bases fit TRBD2. This CDR3 comprises 17 residues. Germline CDR1 SGHRS, CDR2 YFSETQ. The V gene end was trimmed by 4 bases and the J gene end by 5 bases; junction bases not matched to a gene: 12. The CDR3 protein is CASSAGTSGWEVETQYF. The CDR3 nucleotides are TGCGCCAGCAGCGCCGGGACTAGCGGGTGGGAGGTGGAGACCCAGTACTTC.

This clone showed up just once. The V call is TRBV27, the J call TRBJ1-1, with 11 bases lining up with TRBD1. With 6 bases clipped from V and 4 bases from J, the junction kept 1 base outside the gene matches. The CDR3 is 13 residues long. Germline-derived CDR1 and CDR2 are MNHEY and SMNVEV (reference sequence). CDR3 loop: CASRGTGGTEAFF. As DNA, the CDR3 is TGTGCCAGCAGGGGGACAGGGGGCACTGAAGCTTTCTTT.

The J gene is TRBJ1-3, the V gene TRBV5-4, with no clear D. This CDR3 region has 14 residues. CDR1 SGHNT and CDR2 YYREEE come from the germline V gene (reference sequence). Trimming cost V 4 bases and J 0 bases, with 8 bases left between them. The CDR3 loop is CASSPGISGNTIYF. In DNA form, the CDR3 reads TGTGCCAGCAGCCCCGGAATCTCTGGAAACACCATATATTTT.

This chain uses TRBV7-6 with TRBJ2-7, with D perhaps TRBD1 (5 bases). CDR1 SGHVS and CDR2 FNYEAQ come from the germline V gene. The CDR3 is 14 amino acids. V lost 4 bases to trimming and J lost 3 bases, with 13 bases between them. The CDR3 protein is CASSSTSQGYEQYF. The CDR3 bases are TGTGCCAGCAGCTCTACCTCCCAGGGCTACGAGCAGTACTTC.

This sequence joins TRBV7-9 and TRBJ2-2; D is ambiguous. CDR3 length equals 12 residues. The germline V gene encodes CDR1 SEHNR and CDR2 FQNEAQ (reference sequence). V was trimmed by 1 base and J by 9 bases, leaving 6 bases between them. The CDR3 bases are TGTGCCAGCAGCTTAGAAGCCTGGGAGCTGTTTTTT. It is translated as CASSLEAWELFF.

This chain connects TRBV5-6 to TRBJ1-2, with TRBD1 as a possible D gene (5 bases). The germline V gene encodes CDR1 SGHDT and CDR2 YYEEEE. V gave up 4 bases and J gave up 7 bases, with 20 bases separating them. The CDR3 extends over 15 amino acids. The CDR3 here is CASSPTGDPVSGYTF. The CDR3 DNA reads as TGTGCCAGCAGCCCGACGGGGGACCCCGTTTCTGGCTACACCTTC.

The chain couples TRBV5-1 to TRBJ2-7; D unresolved. CDR3 length: 15 residues. Germline V gene data show CDR1 as SGHRS and CDR2 as YFSETQ. V gave up 0 bases and J gave up 1 base, with 11 bases separating them. The CDR3 sequence: CASSLAGPFSYEQYF. CDR3 coding DNA: TGCGCCAGCAGCTTGGCCGGACCCTTTTCCTACGAGCAGTACTTC. The full variable domain, its missing parts supplied by reference TRBV5-1 and TRBJ2-7, is KAGVTQTPRYLIKTRGQQVTLSCSPISGHRSVSWYQQTPGQGLQFLFEYFSETQRNKGNFPGRFSGRQFSNSRSEMNVSTLELGDSALYLCASSLAGPFSYEQYFGPGTRLTVT.

The chain recombines TRBV6-1 with TRBJ1-1, with D perhaps TRBD1 (5 bases). Per germline, CDR1 MNHNS and CDR2 SASEGT. The V gene lost 8 bases and the J gene lost 4 bases, with 14 bases spanning the gap. The CDR3 contains 13 residues. The CDR3 loop reads CASGEGRLTEAFF. CDR3 in DNA: TGTGCCAGCGGAGAGGGACGGCTCACTGAAGCTTTCTTT.

The CDR3 loop reads CASRQRQGLMAYEQYF. The DNA for the CDR3 is TGTGCCAGCAGGCAAAGACAGGGTCTGATGGCCTACGAGCAGTACTTC. The chain is built from TRBV28 and TRBJ2-7, with 7 bases aligning to TRBD1. Trimming cost V 6 bases and J 2 bases; bases outside gene matches: 13. Germline CDR1 reads MDHEN; CDR2 reads SYDVKM. The CDR3 consists of 16 residues. The full variable domain, completed using reference TRBV28 and TRBJ2-7, is DVKVTQSSRYLVKRTGEKVFLECVQDMDHENMFWYRQDPGLGLRLIYFSYDVKMKEKGDIPEGYSVSREKKERFSLILESASTNQTSMYLCASRQRQGLMAYEQYFGPGTRLTVT.

This chain joins TRBV21-1 and TRBJ1-1; the table calls TRBD1, which could not be checked here. TRBV21-1 is recorded as a pseudogene. The CDR3 consists of 17 residues. As DNA, the CDR3 is TGTGCCAGCAGCAAGCATCGGGACAGGGAATTGTTCACTGAAGCTTTCTTT. Protein sequence: CASSKHRDRELFTEAFF.

CDR3 DNA: TGTGCCACAGGCCGCGACAGCTCCTACGAGCAGTACTTC. Its protein is CATGRDSSYEQYF. J is TRBJ2-7 and V is TRBV27; the D gene is possibly TRBD1 (5 bases). Germline lookup yields CDR1 MNHEY and CDR2 SMNVEV (reference sequence). The length of the CDR3 is 13 residues. V shed 10 bases and J shed 0 bases, with 13 bases lying between them.

The chain combines TRBV4-2 with TRBJ2-1; weak D call: TRBD2 (5 bases). V was trimmed by 7 bases and J by 3 bases, leaving 10 bases between them. The CDR3 extends over 13 amino acids. Germline-derived CDR1 and CDR2 are LGHNA and YNFKEQ. CDR3 DNA: TGTGCCAGCATGGGGAGAAACTACAATGAGCAGTTCTTC. It encodes CASMGRNYNEQFF.

This chain connects TRBV9 to TRBJ2-1; D unresolved. In germline, CDR1 is SGDLS, CDR2 YYNGEE. The ends were cut back, 0 bases at V and 7 bases at J, with 11 bases in the middle. The CDR3 spans 14 residues. For the CDR3, the DNA is TGTGCCAGCAGCGTAGTTGGGTCCGGGAATGAGCAGTTCTTC. This encodes CASSVVGSGNEQFF.

The chain links TRBV7-9 to TRBJ2-1; D ambiguous. The V gene lost 2 bases and the J gene lost 8 bases, with 19 bases spanning the gap. The CDR3 totals 16 residues. CDR1 and CDR2 (germline): SEHNR, FQNEAQ (reference sequence). The CDR3 spells CASSLTLDFTYDEQFF. Written as DNA, the CDR3 is TGTGCCAGCAGCTTAACCCTAGATTTCACTTACGATGAGCAGTTCTTC.

This chain connects TRBV7-2 to TRBJ2-3; the D is unclear. The CDR3 contains 15 residues. Trimming removed 5 bases at V and 0 bases at J, with 12 bases between. Per the germline V gene, CDR1 is SGHTA and CDR2 is FQGNSA. The CDR3 loop reads CASSPLQISTDTQYF. The DNA for the CDR3 is TGTGCCAGCAGCCCACTACAGATTAGCACAGATACGCAGTATTTT.

The rearrangement uses TRBV27 and TRBJ1-2; D is unclear. The CDR3 totals 15 residues. The V end lost 0 bases, the J end lost 0 bases, and 8 bases lay between the germline ends. The germline V gene has CDR1 MNHEY and CDR2 SMNVEV (reference sequence). The CDR3 sequence: CASSLSREANYGYTF. In nucleotides, the CDR3 is TGTGCCAGCAGTTTATCACGGGAGGCTAACTATGGCTACACCTTC.

This clone was seen a single time. This chain uses TRBV27 with TRBJ2-2; D gene ambiguous. Germline V lookup: CDR1 MNHEY, CDR2 SMNVEV (reference sequence). This CDR3 contains 11 residues. V shed 6 bases and J shed 4 bases, with 3 bases lying between them. The CDR3 protein is CASSGTGELFF. CDR3 coding DNA: TGTGCCAGCAGCGGCACCGGGGAGCTGTTTTTT.

V and J are TRBV18 and TRBJ2-1, with TRBD2 identical over 10 bases. This CDR3 contains 17 residues. J was trimmed by 4 bases and V by 1 base; bases with no gene match: 7. Germline assignment: CDR1 KGHSH and CDR2 LQKENI. CDR3 in amino acids: CASSPLDTSGIYNEQFF. Written as DNA, the CDR3 is TGTGCCAGCTCACCACTCGATACTAGCGGGATATACAATGAGCAGTTCTTC.

In its sample, this clone was seen once. The chain carries TRBV7-6 and TRBJ2-7; 7 nucleotides line up with TRBD1. Germline lookup yields CDR1 SGHVS and CDR2 FNYEAQ. Trimming cost V 5 bases and J 1 base; bases outside gene matches: 8. This CDR3 region has 15 residues. The CDR3 nucleotides are TGTGCCAGCAGCGCCAGGGGGAAGGTTTCCTACGAGCAGTACTTC. It specifies CASSARGKVSYEQYF.

V and J are TRBV6-4 and TRBJ1-3; 7 bases line up with TRBD1. CDR3 size: 16 residues. Germline lookup yields CDR1 MRHNA and CDR2 SNTAGT. V lost 9 bases to trimming and J lost 4 bases; unmatched junction nucleotides: 15. The DNA of the CDR3 is TGTGCCAGGGTAAGGACAGGTTGGGGGCGAGGAAACACCATATATTTT. It specifies CARVRTGWGRGNTIYF.